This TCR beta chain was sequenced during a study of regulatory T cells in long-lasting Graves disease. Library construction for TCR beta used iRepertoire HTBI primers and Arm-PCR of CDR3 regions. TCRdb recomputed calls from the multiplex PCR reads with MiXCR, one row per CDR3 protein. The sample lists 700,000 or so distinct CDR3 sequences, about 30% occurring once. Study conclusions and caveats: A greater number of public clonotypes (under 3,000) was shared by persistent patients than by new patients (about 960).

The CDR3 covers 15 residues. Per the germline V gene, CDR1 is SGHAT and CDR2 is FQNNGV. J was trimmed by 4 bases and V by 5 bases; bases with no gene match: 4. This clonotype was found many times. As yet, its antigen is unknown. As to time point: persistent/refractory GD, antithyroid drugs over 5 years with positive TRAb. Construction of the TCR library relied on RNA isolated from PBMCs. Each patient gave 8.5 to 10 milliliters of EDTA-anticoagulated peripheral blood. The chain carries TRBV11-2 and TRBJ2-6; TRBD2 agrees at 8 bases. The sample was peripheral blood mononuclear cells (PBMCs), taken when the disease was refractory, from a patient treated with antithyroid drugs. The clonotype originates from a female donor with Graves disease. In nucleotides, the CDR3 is TGTGCCAGCAGCCCCACTAGCGGCGGGGCCAACGTCCTGACTTTC. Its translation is CASSPTSGGANVLTF.